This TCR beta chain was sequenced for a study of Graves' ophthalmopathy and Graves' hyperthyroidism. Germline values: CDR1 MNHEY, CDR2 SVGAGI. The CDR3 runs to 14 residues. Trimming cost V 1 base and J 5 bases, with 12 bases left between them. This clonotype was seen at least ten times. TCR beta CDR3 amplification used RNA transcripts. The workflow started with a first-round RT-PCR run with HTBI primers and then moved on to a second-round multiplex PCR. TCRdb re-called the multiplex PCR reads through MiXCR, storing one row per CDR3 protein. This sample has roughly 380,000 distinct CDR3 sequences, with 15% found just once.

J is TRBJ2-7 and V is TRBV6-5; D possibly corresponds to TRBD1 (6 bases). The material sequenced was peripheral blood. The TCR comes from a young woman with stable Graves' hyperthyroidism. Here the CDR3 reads CASSYLSRGDEQYF. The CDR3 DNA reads TGTGCCAGCAGTTACTTATCCAGGGGAGACGAGCAGTACTTC.